This T cell receptor (beta chain) was sequenced in a study of OX40 agonist ivuxolimab in advanced cancers. In terms of the full investigation: The costimulatory receptor OX40 (CD134) was targeted by ivuxolimab, a fully human IgG2 agonistic monoclonal antibody. Intravenous ivuxolimab was administered to patients every 2 weeks at six dose levels: 0.01, 0.1, 0.3, 1.5, 3 and 10 mg/kg. Among the 52 dose-escalation patients, around 20 had hepatocellular carcinoma, 15 or so melanoma, 9 renal cell carcinoma and 9 head and neck cancer. In the dose-escalation cohort, more than 75% of patients were male, and the mean age was approximately 60 years, with a range of about 20 to 90. Prior anti-PD-1, anti-PD-L1 or anti-CTLA-4 therapy was permitted, and approximately 40% of dose-escalation patients had received checkpoint inhibitors. Partial responses occurred in three dose-escalation patients, of whom one had hepatocellular carcinoma and two had cutaneous melanoma. Peripheral TCRbeta sequencing was intended to test whether TCR sequence diversity was altered and clonal T-cell expansion was caused by ivuxolimab. The paper describes the monotherapy dose-escalation part (N of about 52 patients) of the phase I trial of ivuxolimab. The paper as a whole reports these results and caveats: Clonal expansion of both CD4+ and CD8+ blood T cells was observed from baseline to week 6 at doses 0.1 to 3.0 mg/kg. On average, CD8+ T cells showed more expanded clones than CD4+ T cells after ivuxolimab. In the 0.1-3.0 mg/kg groups, partial responders had among the lowest normalized peripheral clonal expansion, particularly in CD8+ T cells. Low levels of normalized T-cell clonal expansion were also shown by some nonresponding patients. The antigen specificity of the peripheral T cells that underwent clonal expansion was not determined.

CDR1 and CDR2 are read off the germline V gene (reference sequence) as SEHNR and FQNEAQ. Including the terminal cysteine and phenylalanine, the CDR3 comprises 15 residues. The read is trimmed to its CDR3 DNA, 45 bases read in frame from base 1. V gives up 4 bases and J gives up 4 bases, and the segment between their germline ends measures 14 bases. To sequence the TCRbeta CDR3 region, genomic DNA was isolated from the sorted cells. The immunoSEQ Assay was used for sequencing of TCRbeta CDR3 regions. TCRdb obtained this table from immuneACCESS and retained in-frame rearrangements with V and J assigned. These tables miss some clones; where compared with another copy, unresolved V genes account for less than half of the shortfall, and the remainder is unexplained. Here the sample has approximately 64,000 clones; around 90% occur a single time. The ten most abundant clones make up over 2.5% of the sample.

To note about this clone: Its antigen is unknown. No base quality values were provided; no much bigger clone lies one nucleotide off.

The trial excluded patients who had a history of autoimmune disease or who were on systemic immunosuppression. Peripheral blood for TCR sequencing was collected from all dose cohorts at baseline, on cycle 4 day 1, and on cycle 7 day 1. The samples were drawn from a first-in-human, open-label, multicenter phase I dose-escalation trial of ivuxolimab. Adults with locally advanced or metastatic head and neck squamous cell, hepatocellular, melanoma or renal cell carcinoma were enrolled in the trial. Before TCR sequencing, CD4+ and CD8+ T cells were separately sorted from peripheral blood. Here the chain combines TRBV7-9 and TRBJ2-1; D gene: possibly TRBD2, on 6 matching bases. The sample in question was CD4+ or CD8+ T cells sorted from blood, obtained in a trial of the OX40 agonist ivuxolimab. The TCR originated in an adult with an advanced solid tumor such as melanoma, head and neck, liver or kidney cancer. The CDR3 corresponds to CASSSIGGVYNEQFF. At the DNA level, the sequence is TGTGCCAGCAGCTCTATAGGAGGGGTTTACAATGAGCAGTTCTTC.